The rows below give T cell receptor beta chains drawn from one sample of a study of blood T cell repertoires in COVID-19. TCRdb's table, derived via immunoSEQ multiplex PCR, lists solely in-frame clones and lacks some. The sample yields about 150,000 clones, 78% seen once. Specimen: peripheral blood. These receptors were taken from a man in his fifties or sixties who had recovered from COVID-19. Both conserved end residues are part of each CDR3. D genes are given only for firm matches. The size of a clone is reported for some rows only, either as once, few or many, or as a class for expanded clones.

CDR3 DNA	CDR3 protein	clone size	CDR3 length	J gene	V gene	D gene
TGTGCCAGCAGTTTATCTCACAACTACGAGCAGTACTTC	CASSLSHNYEQYF	NA	13	TRBJ2-7	TRBV28	NA
TGTGCCAGCAGCACCCAGACTTCCCTTCAAGTCCACAATGAGCAGTTCTTC	CASSTQTSLQVHNEQFF	NA	17	TRBJ2-1	TRBV7-2	NA
TGTGCCACCAGCAAAGGACTAGCGGTTTACACAGATACGCAGTATTTT	CATSKGLAVYTDTQYF	NA	16	TRBJ2-3	TRBV15	TRBD2
TGTGCCAGCAGCTTATGGGACGGGACTAGCGGGAGGGTCGGCTCCTACAATGAGCAGTTCTTC	CASSLWDGTSGRVGSYNEQFF	NA	21	TRBJ2-1	TRBV7-4	TRBD2
TGTGCCAGCAGCCAGGGGGGACAGGACATTTCACCCCTCCACTTT	CASSQGGQDISPLHF	NA	15	TRBJ1-6	TRBV4-2	TRBD1
TGCGCCAGCAGAATGGGGAGCTCTGGGGCCAACGTCCTGACTTTC	CASRMGSSGANVLTF	NA	15	TRBJ2-6	TRBV5-1	NA
TGTGCCAGCAGCACGGACAGGGGGCGGTTGACTGAAGCTTTCTTT	CASSTDRGRLTEAFF	NA	15	TRBJ1-1	TRBV7-2	TRBD1
TGTGCCAGCAGCGTTGTCAGGGGTCGCAATCAGCCCCAGCATTTT	CASSVVRGRNQPQHF	NA	15	TRBJ1-5	TRBV27	NA
TGTGCCAGCTCACCCGGGACAGGGAACACTGAAGCTTTCTTT	CASSPGTGNTEAFF	NA	14	TRBJ1-1	TRBV18	TRBD1
TGTGCCAGCAGCACGGAGACAGGGGAAGGCTACACCTTC	CASSTETGEGYTF	NA	13	TRBJ1-2	TRBV5-4	TRBD1
TGCGCCAGCAGACCCGCGGCGAACACCGGGGAGCTGTTTTTT	CASRPAANTGELFF	NA	14	TRBJ2-2	TRBV4-3	NA
TGTGCCAGCAGCTCGGGACTAGCGGGGGTCCTAGATACGCAGTATTTT	CASSSGLAGVLDTQYF	NA	16	TRBJ2-3	TRBV5-5	TRBD2
TGTGCCAGCAGCTTGGTTTCGGGGGACAGGGGGCTCCATGGCTACACCTTC	CASSLVSGDRGLHGYTF	NA	17	TRBJ1-2	TRBV5-6	TRBD1
TGTGCCAGTAGTGCAGGACTAGCGGGGGGAAGGATATATGAGCAGTTCTTC	CASSAGLAGGRIYEQFF	NA	17	TRBJ2-1	TRBV19	TRBD2
TGTGCCAGCAGTGTCGGACTAGCGGGTTGGCCCTACAATGAGCAGTTCTTC	CASSVGLAGWPYNEQFF	once	17	TRBJ2-1	TRBV6-4	TRBD2
TGTGCCAGCAGTTTAGGGTACAGGGGAAGTAACGAGCAGTACTTC	CASSLGYRGSNEQYF	NA	15	TRBJ2-7	TRBV28	TRBD1
TGTGCCAGCAGCATTTCTAGCGGTTATTCGTACGAGCAGTACTTC	CASSISSGYSYEQYF	few	15	TRBJ2-7	TRBV3-1/TRBV3-2	TRBD2
TGCAGCGCTGGGGGGGAGAATCAGCCCCAGCATTTT	CSAGGENQPQHF	NA	12	TRBJ1-5	TRBV29-1	NA
TGTGCCAGCAGTTCCACGGAGGGCTTGGGTGAAAAACTGTTTTTT	CASSSTEGLGEKLFF	NA	15	TRBJ1-4	TRBV28	NA
TGTGCCAGCAGCTTGCAGGGCCTCTATGGCTACACCTTC	CASSLQGLYGYTF	NA	13	TRBJ1-2	TRBV5-4	NA
TGTGCCAGCAGCTTACTAGCGGGGGCCTCAAGGGAGACCCAGTACTTC	CASSLLAGASRETQYF	NA	16	TRBJ2-5	TRBV7-8	TRBD2
TGCGCCAGCAGCGAGCTGGGACAGGGGAATTACAATGAGCAGTTCTTC	CASSELGQGNYNEQFF	NA	16	TRBJ2-1	TRBV5-1	TRBD1
TGTGCCAGCAGTTATTCGACCAGCGGGGGCACCGGGGAGCTGTTTTTT	CASSYSTSGGTGELFF	NA	16	TRBJ2-2	TRBV6-5	TRBD2
TGTGCCAGCTCACATGGGACAGGGAGACTAGCGGGAGCAGATACGCAGTATTTT	CASSHGTGRLAGADTQYF	NA	18	TRBJ2-3	TRBV18	TRBD2
TGTGCCAGCAGTTTAGGCAGGGCTTACTCTGGAAACACCATATATTTT	CASSLGRAYSGNTIYF	NA	16	TRBJ1-3	TRBV28	NA
TGTGCCAGTAGTCCGGGGACAGCGGTCCTTTCTAGGGATCAGCCCCAGCATTTT	CASSPGTAVLSRDQPQHF	once	18	TRBJ1-5	TRBV19	TRBD1
TGTGCCAGCAGTTACCCCGGACAGGGTGATCAGCCCCAGCATTTT	CASSYPGQGDQPQHF	NA	15	TRBJ1-5	TRBV6-2/TRBV6-3	TRBD1
TGTGCCAGCAGTTTGACAGGCAGGGGAGTGGTCTATGGCTACACCTTC	CASSLTGRGVVYGYTF	NA	16	TRBJ1-2	TRBV28	NA
TGTGCCAGCAGCTCTCAGGGAGGCTACGAGCAGTACTTC	CASSSQGGYEQYF	NA	13	TRBJ2-7	TRBV7-3	NA
TGCAGCGTTTTCGGGACAGGGGGGGACGAGCAGTACTTC	CSVFGTGGDEQYF	NA	13	TRBJ2-7	TRBV29-1	TRBD1
TGTGCCAGCAGCTTGCCCCTGACAGGGGGCCAAGAGACCCAGTACTTC	CASSLPLTGGQETQYF	NA	16	TRBJ2-5	TRBV5-4	TRBD1
TGTGCCAGTAATAACCAGGCGGGTGGTTTACACGAGCAGTACTTC	CASNNQAGGLHEQYF	NA	15	TRBJ2-7	TRBV28	NA
TGTGCCAGCAGCGCTCTGGACAGGGCTAATTCACCCCTCCACTTT	CASSALDRANSPLHF	NA	15	TRBJ1-6	TRBV9	TRBD1
TGTGCCAGCAGTTACTCGCGGGTCGGAGGGAACACTGAAGCTTTCTTT	CASSYSRVGGNTEAFF	NA	16	TRBJ1-1	TRBV6-5	NA
TGTGCCAGCAGCCAAGATTACTCTCGGGCGGGGGAGCAGTACTTC	CASSQDYSRAGEQYF	NA	15	TRBJ2-7	TRBV14	NA